The clone carrying this TCR beta chain was detected a few times. TCRdb keeps only in-frame clones here, not all; method: immunoSEQ multiplex PCR. The sample contains around 140,000 clones, around 83% of which appear only once. This sample was taken from a study of T cell responses to AZD1222 COVID-19 vaccine. Germline assignment: CDR1 SGHRS and CDR2 YFSETQ. CDR3 length: 15 amino acids. Trimming removed 4 bases from V and 0 bases from J, with 8 bases in between. The sequence derives from an adult who received the AZD1222 COVID-19 vaccine. The gene calls are TRBV5-1 and TRBJ2-6, with D tentatively TRBD1 (5 bases). The sample was peripheral blood, taken 28 days after the second AZD1222 dose. CDR3 coding DNA: TGCGCCAGCAGCCCGACAGACTCTGGGGCCAACGTCCTGACTTTC. As protein: CASSPTDSGANVLTF.